The T cell receptor (beta chain) described here comes from a study of T cell responses to AZD1222 COVID-19 vaccine. CDR3 length equals 15 residues. The V gene lost 2 bases and the J gene lost 7 bases, with 17 bases spanning the gap. CDR1 MNHEY and CDR2 SVGEGT come from the germline V gene. On this clone itself: Antigen unknown.

Generated by immunoSEQ multiplex PCR, the TCRdb table keeps only in-frame clones and is missing some. The sample records about 140,000 clones, about 90% being singletons. General observations from the study: Per reports, nearly half of all spike-specific TCRs target regions that are unmutated in variants. The donor cohort was predominantly white British with a female majority, and clonal diversity may have been underestimated.

The sequence was obtained from an adult who received the AZD1222 COVID-19 vaccine. The gene calls are TRBV6-2 or TRBV6-3 and TRBJ1-2, with a possible D match to TRBD1 (6 bases). The sample in question was peripheral blood, obtained 28 days after the second AZD1222 dose. For the CDR3, the DNA is TGTGCCAGCAGTTACCGGGGGGCGGCTCTTTTTGGCTACACCTTC. Translated, it gives CASSYRGAALFGYTF.